This TCR beta chain was obtained from a study of cytomegalovirus exposure and HLA in healthy donors. Trimming cost V 4 bases and J 6 bases; bases outside gene matches: 7. Germline V gives CDR1 SGHNT, CDR2 YYREEE (reference sequence). The CDR3 is made up of 15 amino acids. PCR employed 60 Vbeta and 13 Jbeta primers. The assay was immunoSEQ multiplex PCR, and TCRdb's table has in-frame clones only and misses some. This table has 200,000 or so clones, around four fifths appearing once. This clone was counted between two and nine times. This clonotype was obtained from a woman aged 45-60 years in good health and CMV-seropositive. The V gene is TRBV5-4, the J gene TRBJ2-2; 9 bases are a match to TRBD1. The specimen was PBMCs. The DNA for the CDR3 is TGTGCCAGCAGCGCAGGGACAGGGAAGGCCGGGGAGCTGTTTTTT. Its translation: CASSAGTGKAGELFF. Supplemented by reference TRBV5-4 and TRBJ2-2, the full variable domain reads ETGVTQSPTHLIKTRGQQVTLRCSSQSGHNTVSWYQQALGQGPQFIFQYYREEENGRGNFPPRFSGLQFPNYSSELNVNALELDDSALYLCASSAGTGKAGELFFGEGSRLTVL.